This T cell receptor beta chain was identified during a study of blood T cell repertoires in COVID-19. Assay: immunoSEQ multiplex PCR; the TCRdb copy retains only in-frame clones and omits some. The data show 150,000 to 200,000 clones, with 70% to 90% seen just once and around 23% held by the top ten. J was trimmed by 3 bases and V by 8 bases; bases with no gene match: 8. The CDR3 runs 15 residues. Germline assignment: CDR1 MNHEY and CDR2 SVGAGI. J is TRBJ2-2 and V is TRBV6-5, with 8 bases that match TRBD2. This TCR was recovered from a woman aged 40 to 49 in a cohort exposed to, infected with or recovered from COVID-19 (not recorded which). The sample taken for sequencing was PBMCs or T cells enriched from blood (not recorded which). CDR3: CASGFREGHTGELFF. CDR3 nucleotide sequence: TGTGCCAGCGGATTCCGGGAGGGACACACCGGGGAGCTGTTTTTT.